The 5 T cell receptor beta chains in this list originate from one sample, sequenced in a study of monozygotic twins with cystic fibrosis. The table came from immunoSEQ multiplex PCR; TCRdb's copy has only in-frame clones and leaves some out. This sample carries tens of thousands of clones, 80% to 95% of them seen once, and the ten largest clones take 0.15% to 0.2%. The source material was blood. These receptors were collected from a boy younger than 10 with cystic fibrosis.

V is TRBV7-2 and J is TRBJ1-5; 8 nucleotides line up with TRBD1. The V segment lost 0 bases and the J segment 7 bases; nucleotides outside the gene matches: 5. The CDR3 runs 15 residues. CDR1 SGHTA and CDR2 FQGNSA come from the germline V gene. The CDR3 protein is CASSLAQGAWQPQHF. CDR3 nucleotides: TGTGCCAGCAGCTTAGCGCAGGGGGCATGGCAGCCCCAGCATTTT.

The J gene is TRBJ2-6, the V gene TRBV9; 9 bases match TRBD1. This CDR3 is 17 amino acids long. Germline-derived CDR1 and CDR2 are SGDLS and YYNGEE. V lost 2 bases, J lost 1 base, and 4 bases stayed unmatched. The CDR3 DNA reads TGTGCCAGCAGCGTCGGACAGGGGAGGTCTGGGGCCAACGTCCTGACTTTC. This translates into CASSVGQGRSGANVLTF.

The rearrangement joins TRBV18 to TRBJ1-6, with unresolved D. V lost 0 bases and J 1 base, leaving 1 base between the germline ends. From germline, CDR1 is KGHSH and CDR2 LQKENI. The CDR3 spans 14 residues. The CDR3 here is CASSPPSYNSPLHF. CDR3 sequence (DNA): TGTGCCAGCTCACCACCGTCCTATAATTCACCCCTCCACTTT.

The chain recombines TRBV9 with TRBJ2-3, with 8 bases that match TRBD2. Germline lookup yields CDR1 SGDLS and CDR2 YYNGEE. After removal of 3 bases from V and 6 bases from J, the junction contained 3 bases not matched to a gene. The CDR3 has 13 residues. The CDR3 nucleotides are TGTGCCAGCAGCGGCGGACTAGCCGATACGCAGTATTTT. As protein: CASSGGLADTQYF. The full variable domain, rest sourced from reference TRBV9 and TRBJ2-3, is DSGVTQTPKHLITATGQRVTLRCSPRSGDLSVYWYQQSLDQGLQFLIQYYNGEERAKGNILERFSAQQFPDLHSELNLSSLELGDSALYFCASSGGLADTQYFGPGTRLTVL.

The chain carries TRBV5-1 and TRBJ1-6, with TRBD1 matching 7 bases. There are 15 residues in the CDR3. The V segment lost 7 bases and the J segment 9 bases; nucleotides outside the gene matches: 13. From germline, CDR1 is SGHRS and CDR2 YFSETQ. The CDR3 reads CASGPGPGDSSPLHF. In nucleotides, the CDR3 is TGCGCCAGCGGTCCCGGGCCAGGGGACAGTTCACCCCTCCACTTT.